Below are 19 T cell receptor beta chains sequenced from a single sample in a study of blood T cell repertoires in COVID-19. Data came from immunoSEQ multiplex PCR; TCRdb stores just in-frame clones and leaves some out. The repertoire holds some 260,000 clones, with approximately 82% as singletons. The sequencing input was peripheral blood. All receptors come from a woman in her late teens or twenties with acute or convalescent COVID-19.

The CDR3 sequence is CASSYGQGPRFF. The DNA for the CDR3 is TGTGCCAGCAGTTACGGACAGGGCCCACGGTTCTTC. V gene TRBV12-3 or TRBV12-4 combines with J gene TRBJ2-1; 8 bases agree with TRBD1. With V trimmed by 4 bases and J by 15 bases, 8 bases remained unmatched. This CDR3 is 12 amino acids long.

The count of this clone is one. V usage is TRBV11-3 and J usage is TRBJ2-1; TRBD2 matches at 8 bases. This CDR3 has 15 residues. CDR1 is SGHNT and CDR2 is YENEEA in the germline V gene. Trimming cost V 4 bases and J 6 bases; bases outside gene matches: 8. DNA of the CDR3: TGTGCCAGCAGCTCGGGGACTAGTTTTCGCAATGAGCAGTTCTTC. Residues: CASSSGTSFRNEQFF.

This clone was counted a single time. This chain links TRBV7-9 with TRBJ2-7; 13 positions agree with TRBD2. With V trimmed by 5 bases and J by 5 bases, 15 bases remained unmatched. CDR3 size: 18 residues. The V gene's germline CDR1 is SEHNR and CDR2 FQNEAQ (reference sequence). Written as DNA, the CDR3 is TGTGCCAGCAGCCCTGCGGGTGCTTGGACTAGCGGGAGTCACGAGCAGTACTTC. Translation: CASSPAGAWTSGSHEQYF. The variable domain in full, completed from reference TRBV7-9 and TRBJ2-7, reads DTGVSQNPRHKITKRGQNVTFRCDPISEHNRLYWYRQTLGQGPEFLTYFQNEAQLEKSRLLSDRFSAERPKGSFSTLEIQRTEQGDSAMYLCASSPAGAWTSGSHEQYFGPGTRLTVT.

The V and J genes are TRBV4-3 and TRBJ1-1; 7 nucleotides line up with TRBD1. The CDR3 totals 15 residues. The V segment lost 4 bases and the J segment 5 bases; nucleotides outside the gene matches: 10. The germline V gene encodes CDR1 LGHNA and CDR2 YSLEER. CDR3: CASSRDLTGLTEAFF. The DNA for the CDR3 is TGCGCCAGCAGCCGAGACTTGACAGGGTTGACTGAAGCTTTCTTT.

The rearrangement joins TRBV7-2 to TRBJ2-7; 9 bases agree with TRBD2. This CDR3 comprises 18 residues. V was pared by 1 base and J by 1 base, with 11 bases of the junction left unmatched. Germline lookup yields CDR1 SGHTA and CDR2 FQGNSA. CDR3 nucleotides: TGTGCCAGCAGCTTAGGTGAATATGGGCTAGCGGGGTCCTACGAGCAGTACTTC. Residues: CASSLGEYGLAGSYEQYF.

As for this clone: The same CDR3 is also encoded by other DNA sequences in this sample. The chain has TRBV18 and TRBJ1-5; perhaps TRBD1 as D (6 bases). The length of the CDR3 is 14 residues. V lost 3 bases and J 7 bases, leaving 13 bases between the germline ends. Per the germline V gene, CDR1 is KGHSH and CDR2 is LQKENI. The CDR3 region has the DNA TGTGCCAGCTCACCGTCAGGGGTTGGACAGCCCCAGCATTTT. Protein product: CASSPSGVGQPQHF.

This chain uses TRBV28 with TRBJ2-5, with 8 bases lining up with TRBD2. V was clipped by 4 bases and J by 4 bases; unmatched bases: 2. The CDR3 covers 13 residues. Looked up from germline, CDR1 is MDHEN and CDR2 is SYDVKM. The CDR3 spells CASSSLAGETQYF. CDR3 DNA sequence: TGTGCCAGCAGTTCGCTAGCGGGAGAGACCCAGTACTTC.

The V and J genes are TRBV11-2 and TRBJ1-1; D might be TRBD1 (6 bases). V lost 1 base and J lost 4, with 10 bases in between. This CDR3 spans 14 amino acids. The germline V gene encodes CDR1 SGHAT and CDR2 FQNNGV. CDR3 nucleotide sequence: TGTGCCAGCAGCTTAGCAGGGGCCAGCACTGAAGCTTTCTTT. This sequence encodes CASSLAGASTEAFF. Drawing the rest from reference TRBV11-2 and TRBJ1-1, the complete variable domain is EAGVAQSPRYKIIEKRQSVAFWCNPISGHATLYWYQQILGQGPKLLIQFQNNGVVDDSQLPKDRFSAERLKGVDSTLKIQPAKLEDSAVYLCASSLAGASTEAFFGQGTRLTVV.

The rearrangement links TRBV6-2 or TRBV6-3 to TRBJ2-7, with D perhaps TRBD1 (5 bases). V was cut by 0 bases and J by 3 bases, with 15 bases left in between. Germline-derived CDR1 and CDR2 are MNHEY and SVGEGT. CDR3 length: 16 amino acids. CDR3 sequence (DNA): TGTGCCAGCAGTTACTCGAATAGCAGGGAAGGCTACGAGCAGTACTTC. This gives the protein CASSYSNSREGYEQYF.

The rearrangement uses TRBV2 and TRBJ2-1; 14 bases are shared with TRBD2. Germline values: CDR1 SNHLY, CDR2 FYNNEI. The CDR3 consists of 15 residues. Trimming at V came to 8 bases and at J to 8 bases, leaving 8 bases not matched to a gene. The CDR3 DNA is TGTGCCAGCCTGGGGACTAGCGGGAGTTTGGATGAGCAGTTCTTC. Residues: CASLGTSGSLDEQFF.

V gene TRBV25-1 combines with J gene TRBJ2-7; 9 nucleotides align to TRBD2. The V gene end was trimmed by 3 bases and the J gene end by 4 bases; junction bases not matched to a gene: 4. This CDR3 region has 14 residues. In germline, CDR1 is MGHDK, CDR2 SYGVNS. CDR3 protein: CASSETSGSYEQYF. Here the CDR3 DNA reads TGTGCCAGCAGTGAGACTAGCGGCTCTTACGAGCAGTACTTC.

The gene calls are TRBV6-9 and TRBJ1-5; weak D call: TRBD1 (5 bases). The CDR3 is made up of 14 amino acids. Trimming pared 7 bases from V and 5 bases from J, leaving 15 bases between. CDR1 and CDR2 from the germline V gene are MNHGY and SVAAGI. The CDR3 DNA reads TGTGCCAGCACCTCACCAGGGTGCGATCAGCCCCAGCATTTT. Its translation: CASTSPGCDQPQHF.

Here the CDR3 DNA reads TGTGCCAGCAGGATGCAGGGAGGCGAGACCCAGTACTTC. Translation gives CASRMQGGETQYF. J is TRBJ2-5 and V is TRBV2, with D possibly matching TRBD2 (6 bases). CDR1 and CDR2 (germline): SNHLY, FYNNEI. CDR3 length: 13 amino acids. V lost 6 bases and J 5 bases, leaving 13 bases between the germline ends.

The rearrangement uses TRBV4-3 and TRBJ2-1; weak D call: TRBD2 (6 bases). The V end lost 3 bases, the J end lost 13 bases, and 16 bases lay between the germline ends. Germline V gene sequence: CDR1 LGHNA, CDR2 YSLEER. The CDR3 length is 13 residues. The CDR3 region is CASSQGGRSAQFF. In DNA, the CDR3 is TGCGCCAGCAGCCAGGGGGGTCGGAGCGCCCAGTTCTTC.

The chain recombines TRBV5-5 with TRBJ2-7; D may be TRBD1 (5 bases). Germline assignment: CDR1 SGHKS and CDR2 YYEKEE (reference sequence). The V end lost 0 bases, the J end lost 3 bases, and 16 bases lay between the germline ends. CDR3 length: 16 residues. The CDR3 sequence: CASSLAVTRTNYEQYF. CDR3 bases: TGTGCCAGCAGCTTGGCGGTCACAAGGACAAACTACGAGCAGTACTTC. Filled out from reference TRBV5-5 and TRBJ2-7, the complete variable domain reads DAGVTQSPTHLIKTRGQQVTLRCSPISGHKSVSWYQQVLGQGPQFIFQYYEKEERGRGNFPDRFSARQFPNYSSELNVNALLLGDSALYLCASSLAVTRTNYEQYFGPGTRLTVT.

As DNA, the CDR3 is TGTGCCAGCAGCCAAGGGAGGGTCGGCGAGCAGTACTTC. It specifies CASSQGRVGEQYF. V is TRBV14 and J is TRBJ2-7, with D maybe TRBD2 (6 bases). CDR1 and CDR2 (germline): SGHDN, FVKESK. The CDR3 length is 13 residues. V lost 1 base, J lost 6 bases, and 10 bases lay in between.

CDR3 DNA sequence: TGTGCCAGTAGTATAGGGGCCACCGTGGATGAGCAGTTCTTC. Encoded protein: CASSIGATVDEQFF. V is TRBV19 and J is TRBJ2-1; D remains unclear. Trimming shortened V by 1 base and J by 8 bases, and 12 bases separated the two germline ends. The CDR3 extends over 14 amino acids. Germline CDR1 is LNHDA and CDR2 is SQIVND (reference sequence).

The V call is TRBV18, the J call TRBJ1-4; 7 bases fit TRBD1. Germline loops: CDR1 KGHSH, CDR2 LQKENI. The CDR3 loop spans 17 amino acids. V lost 0 bases, J lost 7 bases, and 11 bases stayed unmatched. This CDR3 is CASSPPRGQGKREKLFF. The CDR3, as DNA: TGTGCCAGCTCACCACCGAGGGGGCAAGGGAAACGTGAAAAACTGTTTTTT.

The chain carries TRBV27 and TRBJ1-2; TRBD1 agrees at 10 bases. V gave up 2 bases and J gave up 3 bases; unmatched junction bases: 0. Looked up from germline, CDR1 is MNHEY and CDR2 is SMNVEV (reference sequence). The length of the CDR3 is 14 residues. Here the CDR3 reads CASSLDRGHYGYTF. The CDR3 nucleotides are TGTGCCAGCAGTTTAGACAGGGGGCACTATGGCTACACCTTC.